This T cell receptor (beta chain) was sequenced for a study of monozygotic twins with inflammatory bowel disease. For this clonotype: Antigen specificity is unknown.

General study points: Immunosuppressive treatments differing between patients may have added repertoire variability.

Each donor gave around 2.5 ml of peripheral blood. This CDR3 contains 12 residues. CDR1 is SGDLS, CDR2 YYNGEE, per germline. Each sample had eight separate cDNA synthesis reactions. Added by template switching were UMIs that each held a 6-nucleotide sample barcode. No DNA is given; TCRdb re-called the 5' RACE reads and lists each CDR3 protein once. The specimen's table records some 200,000 distinct CDR3 sequences. The sequenced sample consisted of blood. The TCR originated in a human donor with ulcerative colitis or Crohn's disease, or a healthy co-twin of an affected twin (not recorded which). The chain recombines TRBV9 with TRBJ1-4. The CDR3 here is CASSGLNEKLFF.